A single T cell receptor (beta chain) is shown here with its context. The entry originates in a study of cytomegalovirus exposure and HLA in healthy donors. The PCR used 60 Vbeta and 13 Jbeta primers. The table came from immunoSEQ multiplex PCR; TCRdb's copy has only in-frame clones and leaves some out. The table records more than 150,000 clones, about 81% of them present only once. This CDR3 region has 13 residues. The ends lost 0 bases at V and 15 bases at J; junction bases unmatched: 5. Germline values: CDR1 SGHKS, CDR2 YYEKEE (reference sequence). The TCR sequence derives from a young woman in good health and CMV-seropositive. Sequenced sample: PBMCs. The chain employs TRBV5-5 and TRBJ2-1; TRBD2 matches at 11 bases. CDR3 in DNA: TGTGCCAGCAGCTTGGATAGCGGGGGGGCCGCGTTCTTC. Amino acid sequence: CASSLDSGGAAFF. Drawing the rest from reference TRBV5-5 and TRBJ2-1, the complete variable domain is DAGVTQSPTHLIKTRGQQVTLRCSPISGHKSVSWYQQVLGQGPQFIFQYYEKEERGRGNFPDRFSARQFPNYSSELNVNALLLGDSALYLCASSLDSGGAAFFGPGTRLTVL.